These T cell receptor delta chains were read from a single sample in a study of gamma-delta chains in newborns, infants, children. TCRdb re-called the reads through CATT. The sample records around 11,000 delta-chain clones, around 8.8% being singletons. The sample was blood. All receptors derive from a child who was a newborn, infant or young child, either healthy, febrile or measles-vaccinated (not recorded which). Each CDR3 is given with its conserved first and last residue. The order of the fields is clone size, V gene, D gene, J gene, CDR3 DNA, CDR3 protein. The D gene is left open where the match is weak. The listing skips clone size in some rows; elsewhere it reads once, few, many or a size class.

NA,TRDV2,NA,TRDJ1,TGTGCCTGTGACACCGTGACTCCGGCCACCGATAAACTCATCTTT,CACDTVTPATDKLIF
NA,TRDV2,TRDD3,TRDJ1,TGTGCCTGTGACCCACTGGGGGATACTGGGTACACCGATAAACTCATCTTT,CACDPLGDTGYTDKLIF
few,TRDV2,NA,TRDJ1,TGTGCCTGTGACGCAATACCCGCCAAGGGGGCCGATAAACTCATCTTT,CACDAIPAKGADKLIF
medium-sized,TRDV2,NA,TRDJ1,TGTGCCTGTGACCCTCTGGAGGGATTGACCGATAAACTCATCTTT,CACDPLEGLTDKLIF
few,TRDV1,NA,TRDJ1,TGTGCTCTTGGGGAAAGGGCAGGGGGTCCCTTCTCCCTTCGGACCCCGGGTAAACTCATCTTT,CALGERAGGPFSLRTPGKLIF
few,TRDV2,NA,TRDJ1,TGTGCCTGTGACAAAGTACTGAGTTCTCCCGTCCGTGTATTAGATAAACTCATCTTT,CACDKVLSSPVRVLDKLIF
NA,TRDV2,NA,TRDJ1,TGTGCCTGTGACACGTTACCCTCTGGGGACCATCCGGGAACCGATAAACTCATCTTT,CACDTLPSGDHPGTDKLIF
few,TRDV2,TRDD3,TRDJ3,TGTGCCTGTGACACCGGGGGATACGATTCCTGGGACACCCGACAGATGTTTTTC,CACDTGGYDSWDTRQMFF
few,TRDV2,TRDD3,TRDJ1,TGTGCCTGTGATACTATGGGGGATATGAGGGAACTCATCTTT,CACDTMGDMRELIF
few,TRDV2,TRDD3,TRDJ3,TGTGCCTGTGACACGCCTACTGGGGGCCACAGCTCCTGGGACGCCCGACAGATGTTTTTC,CACDTPTGGHSSWDARQMFF
NA,TRDV2,NA,TRDJ3,TGTGCCTGTGACACCGCGGAACTGGGAGATAGGGGCTGGGACACCCGACAGATGTTTTTC,CACDTAELGDRGWDTRQMFF
few,TRDV2,TRDD3,TRDJ1,TGTGCCTGTGACACCCTTACTGGGGGATACGGGATCACCGATAAACTCATCTTT,CACDTLTGGYGITDKLIF
few,TRDV1,NA,TRDJ1,TGTGCTCTTGGGGGACGTCTATTCCCGCGGGGAATTTACGATAAACTCATCTTT,CALGGRLFPRGIYDKLIF
medium-sized,TRDV2,TRDD3,TRDJ1,TGTGCCTGTGACACCTGGGGGAACACCGATAAACTCATCTTT,CACDTWGNTDKLIF
few,TRDV2,NA,TRDJ1,TGTGCCTGTGACACGATAGGGGTTGAGAGGGGCACCAGGGCGAAACTCATCTTT,CACDTIGVERGTRAKLIF
NA,TRDV2,TRDD3,TRDJ1,TGTGCCTGCGACATGCTCTTTGGGGCTGGGGGATACGCCGATAAACTCATCTTT,CACDMLFGAGGYADKLIF
NA,TRDV2,TRDD3,TRDJ1,TGTGCCTGTGAGCCACTGGGGGCCAACACCGATAAACTCATCTTT,CACEPLGANTDKLIF
NA,TRDV2,NA,TRDJ1,TGTGCCTGTGACTCCTTGGCGGACACCGATAAACTCATCTTT,CACDSLADTDKLIF
few,TRDV2,TRDD3,TRDJ3,TGTGCCTGTGACCCGGCCCGAACTGGGGGATCCTCCTGGGACACCCGACAGATGTTTTTC,CACDPARTGGSSWDTRQMFF
few,TRDV2,NA,TRDJ1,TGTGCCTGTGACTTACTAGTGGGGCCTGAGCACACCGATAAACTCATCTTT,CACDLLVGPEHTDKLIF
NA,TRDV2,TRDD3,TRDJ1,TGTGCCTGTGACACCGCGGGGATACAGACCGATAAACTCATCTTT,CACDTAGIQTDKLIF
few,TRDV2,NA,TRDJ1,TGTGCCTGTGACCTTTATAGAACCGATAAACTCATCTTT,CACDLYRTDKLIF
few,TRDV2,TRDD3,TRDJ1,TGTGCCTGTGACACGCTTTTACTGGGGGATGCCACCGATAAACTCATCTTT,CACDTLLLGDATDKLIF
NA,TRDV2,TRDD3,TRDJ3,TGTGCCTGTGACACCGCCGAGTACTGGGGGACCAGCTCCTGGGACACCCGACAGACGTTTTTC,CACDTAEYWGTSSWDTRQTFF
NA,TRDV2,TRDD3,TRDJ1,TGTGCCTGTGACACCGTCGAAAAACTGGGGGATACCGATAAATTCATCTTT,CACDTVEKLGDTDKFIF
few,TRDV2,TRDD3,TRDJ1,TGTGCCTGTGACACCCTACGGGATACTTCAGGTAGTATGGTGAACACCGATAAACTCATCTTT,CACDTLRDTSGSMVNTDKLIF
few,TRDV2,TRDD3,TRDJ1,TGTGCCTGTGACTCGCTGGGGGGCTGGGGGACTTACACCGATAAACTCATCTTT,CACDSLGGWGTYTDKLIF
few,TRDV2,TRDD3,TRDJ1,TGTGCCTGTGACACCGTAACGCTGGGGGGTCTGTACACCGATAAACTCATCTTT,CACDTVTLGGLYTDKLIF
NA,TRDV2,NA,TRDJ1,TGTGCCTGTGATCAGCTCGCCTCGGAGAGAACCAAACTCATCTTT,CACDQLASERTKLIF
NA,TRDV2,NA,TRDJ1,TGTGCCTGTGACAGTCTCATAGGGGGGAGCCCCGTCACCGATAAACTCATCTTT,CACDSLIGGSPVTDKLIF
few,TRDV2,TRDD3,TRDJ1,TGTGCCTGTGACACCGTGGGGGGTGGCCTACGTACAGGATACGGGACCGATAAACTCATCTTT,CACDTVGGGLRTGYGTDKLIF
NA,TRDV3,NA,TRDJ1,NA,CAFGTGGWYTDKLIF
NA,TRDV2,TRDD3,TRDJ1,TGTGCCTGTGACCTACTGGGGGACCCTCTGGCCACCGATAAACTCATCTTT,CACDLLGDPLATDKLIF
few,TRDV2,TRDD3,TRDJ1,TGTGCCTGTGAAAGACTGGGGGTTGGAACGTACACCGATAAACTCATCTTT,CACERLGVGTYTDKLIF
few,TRDV2,TRDD3,TRDJ1,TGTGCCTGTGACACCTTTTTGGGGGATCCCGCGAACACCGATAAACTCATCTTT,CACDTFLGDPANTDKLIF
few,TRDV2,NA,TRDJ3,TGTGCCTGTGACACCTGGGGGCCAATAGACTCCTGGGACACCCGACAGATGTTTTTC,CACDTWGPIDSWDTRQMFF
NA,TRDV2,TRDD3,TRDJ1,TGTGCCTGTGACACCGTCGGGACTGGGGGAGCGTACACCGATAAACTCATCTTT,CACDTVGTGGAYTDKLIF
NA,TRDV2,TRDD3,TRDJ1,TGTGCCTGTGACCTTCTGGGGGATACCGGTAAGACGTCCGATAAACTCATCTTT,CACDLLGDTGKTSDKLIF
NA,TRDV2,TRDD3,TRDJ1,TGTGCCTGTGACCCCGTACTGGGGGATACGGGGGCGATGGCCGATAAACTCATCTTT,CACDPVLGDTGAMADKLIF
NA,TRDV2,TRDD3,TRDJ3,TGTGCCTGTGACACCCTGGGGGACAGCTCCTGGGACACCCGACAGATGTTTTTC,CACDTLGDSSWDTRQMFF
NA,TRDV2,TRDD3,TRDJ1,TGTGCCTGTGACTCCTTACTGGGGGTCAAGAGTGGTAAACTCATCTTT,CACDSLLGVKSGKLIF
few,TRDV2,TRDD3,TRDJ1,TGTGCCTGTGACACCTTGAGTACTGGGGGATCCCTCGCCGATAAACTCATCTTT,CACDTLSTGGSLADKLIF
few,TRDV2,TRDD3,TRDJ1,TGTGCCTGTGACGCCTTACTGGGGGAACACACCGATAAACTCATCTTT,CACDALLGEHTDKLIF
NA,TRDV2,TRDD3,TRDJ3,TGTGCCTGTGACAAACTGGGGGATATCACTAACACCCGACAGATGTTTTTC,CACDKLGDITNTRQMFF
NA,TRDV2,NA,TRDJ1,TGTGCCTGTGACACCCTCCTGTACACCGATAAACTCATCTTT,CACDTLLYTDKLIF
NA,TRDV2,NA,TRDJ1,TGTGCCTGTGACACCATAAGTGGCCTTCCACCAAACGTTGCCGATAAACTCATCTTT,CACDTISGLPPNVADKLIF
few,TRDV2,NA,TRDJ1,TGTGCCTGTGACACGGTGGGGACCCACACTGATAAACTCATCTTT,CACDTVGTHTDKLIF
medium-sized,TRDV2,TRDD3,TRDJ1,TGTGCCTGTGACAGGTTGGGGGATACCGATAAACTCATCTTT,CACDRLGDTDKLIF
NA,TRDV2,TRDD3,TRDJ1,TGTGCCTGTGACACCCTGATGGGGGATCCCGATAAACTCATCTTT,CACDTLMGDPDKLIF
few,TRDV2,TRDD3,TRDJ1,TGTGCCTGTGACCTCCTCCTAGCACTGGGGGATAACACCGATAAACTCATCTTT,CACDLLLALGDNTDKLIF
few,TRDV2,TRDD3,TRDJ3,TGTGCCTGTGACACCGTGGTGGGGGATACGCTTCTCAGCTCCTGGGACACCCGACAGATGTTTTTC,CACDTVVGDTLLSSWDTRQMFF
few,TRDV2,TRDD3,TRDJ3,TGTGCCTGTGACACCGCTGGGGGATACCACTCCTGGGACACCCGACAGATGTTTTTC,CACDTAGGYHSWDTRQMFF
few,TRDV2,TRDD3,TRDJ3,TGTGCCTGTGACACCGTACTGGGGGATACGGAGAGCTCCTGGGACACCCGACAGATGTTTTTC,CACDTVLGDTESSWDTRQMFF
medium-sized,TRDV2,TRDD3,TRDJ1,TGTGCCTGTGACACACTGGGGGTTACCGATAAACTCATCTTT,CACDTLGVTDKLIF
few,TRDV2,TRDD3,TRDJ1,TGTGCCTGTGACACGCTGGGGGATACCGTCACCGATAAACTCATCTTT,CACDTLGDTVTDKLIF